The source of this TCR beta chain is a study of blood T cell repertoires in COVID-19 (dated by TCRdb to about 2020). About the investigation overall: Collaborator samples came from the United States, Italy and Spain and covered acute and convalescent phases of COVID-19. The repertoires were released in a freely available public database intended as a resource for research on the immune response to SARS-CoV-2. Deeply sampled blood TCRbeta repertoires from subjects exposed to, actively infected with, or recovered from COVID-19 were included in the dataset. Sample metadata almost always included a de-identified subject ID, COVID-19 status, age in years and sex. The material from the prospective study consisted of cDNA or gDNA derived from T cells, B-cell-depleted T cells, or PBMCs. Where available, HLA class I and class II types were obtained from metadata supplied by the sample provider rather than from assay-based typing. Samples came from the ongoing ImmuneRACE study (first 160 participants) plus 1,254 subjects from 6 global collaborators.

The immunoSEQ Assay, a bias-controlled multiplex PCR, was used to amplify TCRbeta CDR3 regions from genomic DNA. Per the original workflow: Within the assay, amplification of reference gene primers was used to estimate how many nucleated cells each sample contained. Sequence reads were collapsed and filtered to measure the absolute abundance of every unique TCRbeta CDR3 rearrangement. For each sample, productive Simpson clonality was calculated as the square root of Simpson's diversity index across productive rearrangements. TCRdb mirrors the immuneACCESS table, restricted to in-frame sequences. Some clones are absent from its copies; in checked studies, under half trace to an unresolved V gene, and the reason for the others is unknown. V and J calls and clone size are copied from that table; D and trimming were computed from the DNA. Across this sample there are about 250,000 clones, with roughly 80% seen only once. Of the sample, approximately 4% falls within the top ten clones.

The collaborating institutions used their own protocols to collect whole blood in K2EDTA tubes. Collaborator samples were shipped for TCRbeta analysis as frozen whole blood, isolated PBMCs, or DNA extracted from either sample type. Based on the germline V gene, the CDR1 and CDR2 sequences are SGHDN and FVKESK. The CDR3 numbers 15 residues from cysteine through phenylalanine. Just CDR3 DNA is preserved here, 45 bases in frame from base 1. V is clipped by 4 bases and J by 3 bases, and the sequence between their germline boundaries is 13 bases long. Paper-wide results and their limitations: Clinical and demographic metadata were provided uncurated, with the amount varying by source and participant.

In the case of this clone: Its recognized antigen is unknown. No base-level quality is on record; no much larger clone is a single base apart.

The material sequenced was peripheral blood. Recombination joined TRBV14 with TRBJ2-1; possibly the D gene is TRBD2, per 6 matching bases. The clonotype was recovered from a woman aged 40 to 50 with active or convalescent COVID-19. The nucleotide sequence reads as follows: TGTGCCAGCAGCCTCCCCGGGGGATACTACAATGAGCAGTTCTTC. It codes for CASSLPGGYYNEQFF. This CDR3, with the reference TRBV14 and TRBJ2-1 proteins standing in past its ends, gives the full variable domain EAGVTQFPSHSVIEKGQTVTLRCDPISGHDNLYWYRRVMGKEIKFLLHFVKESKQDESGMPNNRFLAERTGGTYSTLKVQPAELEDSGVYFCASSLPGGYYNEQFFGPGTRLTVL.